This T cell receptor beta chain is drawn from a study of cytomegalovirus exposure and HLA in healthy donors. Study observations and caveats: What a later analysis showed was that several of the most significant clusters appeared linked to common viral pathogens.

Comments on this clone: Its matching antigen is unknown.

The length of the CDR3 is 14 residues. Germline loops: CDR1 SGHDT, CDR2 YYEEEE. Trimming removed 3 bases from V and 0 bases from J; junction bases left unmatched: 3. The PCR had 60 Vbeta and 13 Jbeta primers. Generated by immunoSEQ multiplex PCR, the TCRdb table keeps only in-frame clones and is missing some. In the table there are some 180,000 clones, approximately 80% of which are singletons. The TCR was taken from a man in his late teens or twenties in good health and CMV-seronegative. The rearrangement joins TRBV5-6 to TRBJ2-7; 7 bases are shared with TRBD1. The specimen was PBMCs. CDR3 coding DNA: TGTGCCAGCAGCTCCAGGGACAGCTCCTACGAGCAGTACTTC. Its protein is CASSSRDSSYEQYF.